This TCR beta chain was profiled in a study of T cells in Graves' hyperthyroidism and ophthalmopathy (dated 2019 in TCRdb). Regarding the research as a whole: Peripheral blood samples were taken at initial diagnosis, before any treatment was given. A discovery cohort of roughly 100 patients, approximately 45 with Graves' ophthalmopathy and approximately 55 with stable Graves' hyperthyroidism, was used to find distinguishing TCR V-J signatures. Whether ophthalmopathy could be predicted prospectively was tested in an independent validation cohort made up of roughly 19 hyperthyroidism patients plus 17 patients who later progressed to ophthalmopathy. The roughly 94 discovery patients were randomly split 7:3 into training and test sets. The study also compared thyroid tissue and blood T-cell repertoires from five or six Graves' hyperthyroidism patients. Following sampling, methimazole starting at 30 mg daily was given to hyperthyroidism patients, and high-dose intravenous methylprednisolone was given to ophthalmopathy patients. The paper describes TCR Vbeta CDR3 sequencing of 140 or so peripheral blood samples, made up of 40 to 45 ophthalmopathy patients, some 80 hyperthyroidism patients and 17 progressor patients.

Including the terminal cysteine and phenylalanine, the CDR3 comprises 14 residues. Just the 42-base CDR3 DNA is kept, in frame starting at base 1. CDR1 is given as KGHSH and CDR2 as LQKENI, both from the germline V gene. The germline ends are 8 bases apart after V is trimmed by 3 bases and J by 2 bases. The TCR beta CDR3 regions were amplified from the RNA transcripts. For the first round of RT-PCR on the TCR CDR3, the HTBI primer set was used together with the Qiagen OneStep RT-PCR kit. The libraries were constructed in a second round of multiplex PCR and then size-selected and purified. Paired-end sequencing of the libraries was performed with 100 bp reads on an Illumina HiSeq2000. The paper's processing steps were these. SOAPnuke was used to process the raw data, throwing out any read that contained adapters or uncalled bases, had a mean Phred below 15, or lacked an exact constant-primer or identifier match. High-quality paired reads were merged with COPE v1.2.5, and unique nucleotide sequences were defined as clonotypes. MiTCR v1.1 was used to align the clonotypes against IMGT TRBV, TRBD and TRBJ reference segments. Analysis was restricted to V-J combinations with a frequency above 0.0001, which covered 99% to 99.2% of repertoires. A TCS score was defined as the ratio between F50 (clonal expansion) and ExV (chaos), using BLOSUM62-based TCRdist between CDR3 peptides within each V-J. Welch's t-statistics and random forest reduced 500 to 550 V-J features to 10 to 15, which were used in a naive Bayes classifier (R e1071). The public reads were run again by TCRdb, first through fastp at Q25 and then through MiXCR, and only productive beta chains were kept. Entries are consolidated by CDR3 protein sequence, retaining the most common genes and DNA. In this record, the V and J calls reflect TCRdb's handling and not the investigators' own analysis. This sample is represented by 100,000 to 140,000 distinct CDR3 sequences; 15% to 20% of them were singletons. 42% of the sample is in the top ten clones.

Paper-wide results and their limitations: Blood samples also contained most of the expanded thyroid clonotypes (frequency above 0.001), which suggests that blood repertoires may reflect thyroid immune responses. In cross-validation, a model built on a 13 V-J signature told ophthalmopathy apart from stable hyperthyroidism with roughly 87% sensitivity and 81% to 82% specificity, and in testing the same model reached 80%/75%. In validation, the model predicted progression to ophthalmopathy a median of about 5.9 months before onset, with approximately 70% sensitivity and 72.22% specificity. Sample size was not statistically predetermined, and investigators were not blinded to group allocation.

Stable Graves' hyperthyroidism was defined as the absence of progression to ophthalmopathy over 18 months of follow-up. Hyperthyroidism patients were newly diagnosed, had a disease duration of under 2 months, and were aged 18 to 65 years. Exclusion was applied to patients with uncontrolled infections, other autoimmune diseases, pregnancy or lactation. Diagnoses relied on clinical symptoms, serum thyroxine and TRAb, thyroid ultrasound and orbital computed tomography. Ficoll-Paque density gradient centrifugation was used to isolate PBMCs from about 10 ml of fresh peripheral blood. Total RNA was extracted using Trizol reagent, and RNA quality was assessed on an Agilent 2100 Bioanalyzer. This clonotype has a count of ten or more. Its cognate antigen has yet to be identified. No base quality values were provided; no much bigger clone lies one nucleotide off.

This TCR was sampled from a woman aged 50 to 60 with Graves' hyperthyroidism. Material: blood. The V and J segments used are TRBV18 and TRBJ1-5, with the D gene not clear enough to name. This receptor carries the CDR3 CASSPGDGNQPQHF. The DNA reads as follows: TGTGCCAGCTCACCGGGTGATGGCAATCAGCCCCAGCATTTT.